The 29 T cell receptor beta chains below all came from one sample that was sequenced in a study of cytomegalovirus exposure and HLA in healthy donors. It was with 60 Vbeta and 13 Jbeta primers that the PCR ran. Some clones are missing from TCRdb's copy, which holds only in-frame ones; the method was immunoSEQ multiplex PCR. The table shows fewer than 110,000 clones, with less than 80% occurring only once. Sequences were obtained from PBMCs. The receptors shown here come from a man aged 25-45 years in good health and CMV-seronegative.

This sequence joins TRBV27 and TRBJ2-7; 9 nucleotides agree with TRBD1. With 5 bases clipped from V and 2 bases from J, the junction kept 7 bases outside the gene matches. The CDR3 sequence is 15 residues long. Per the germline V gene, CDR1 is MNHEY and CDR2 is SMNVEV (reference sequence). The CDR3 DNA is TGTGCCAGCAGTCTTGGGACAGGGCTGGCCTACGAGCAGTACTTC. Encoded protein: CASSLGTGLAYEQYF.

The chain couples TRBV30 to TRBJ2-7; weak D call: TRBD2 (7 bases). CDR1 is GTSNPN and CDR2 is SVGIG in the germline V gene (reference sequence). Deletions cut 8 bases from V and 2 bases from J, with 19 bases between. This CDR3 is 14 amino acids long. The CDR3 is CASRGGDATYEQYF. DNA of the CDR3: TGTGCCAGCCGAGGGGGGGACGCCACCTACGAGCAGTACTTC.

The CDR3, as DNA: TGTGCCAGCACGAAAAACAGGAACTATGGCTACACCTTC. This codes for CASTKNRNYGYTF. The chain is built from TRBV28 and TRBJ1-2; the D gene is possibly TRBD1 (5 bases). Trimming took 7 bases from V and 2 from J, leaving 11 bases between them. CDR1 is MDHEN and CDR2 is SYDVKM in the germline V gene. This CDR3 is built from 13 residues.

This clone was seen a few times. The V gene is TRBV7-6, the J gene TRBJ2-7; 7 nucleotides align to TRBD1. The CDR3 consists of 14 residues. The V segment lost 3 bases and the J segment 3 bases; nucleotides outside the gene matches: 5. The germline gives CDR1 SGHVS, CDR2 FNYEAQ. The CDR3 DNA reads TGTGCCAGCAGCTTTACCCGACAGGGCTACGAGCAGTACTTC. This sequence encodes CASSFTRQGYEQYF.

The chain joins TRBV7-9 to TRBJ1-2; 8 positions match TRBD1. Germline loops: CDR1 SEHNR, CDR2 FQNEAQ (reference sequence). V lost 3 bases to trimming and J lost 8 bases; unmatched junction nucleotides: 8. The CDR3 runs to 14 residues. CDR3 in DNA: TGTGCCAGCAGCTTGGGACAGGTCACTAGGGGCTACACCTTC. The encoded protein is CASSLGQVTRGYTF.

This clone was picked up a small number of times. The V and J genes are TRBV5-1 and TRBJ1-4, with TRBD1 identical over 11 bases. CDR1 and CDR2 (germline): SGHRS, YFSETQ. Germline trimming cut 4 bases from V and 0 bases from J; bases unmatched to any gene: 5. This CDR3 has 17 amino acids. The CDR3 DNA reads TGCGCCAGCAGCCCGGTGGGACAGGGGGCAACTAATGAAAAACTGTTTTTT. Its translation is CASSPVGQGATNEKLFF.

This clone was recorded only once. V gene TRBV2 combines with J gene TRBJ2-7, with D tentatively TRBD1 (6 bases). The CDR3 consists of 14 residues. The germline CDR1 and CDR2 sequences are SNHLY and FYNNEI. The germline V and J ends were trimmed by 8 bases and 2 bases, with 16 bases remaining between them. The CDR3: CASGDNSGAYEQYF. CDR3 nucleotides: TGTGCCAGCGGGGACAACTCAGGGGCCTACGAGCAGTACTTC. The variable domain in full, with the rest retrieved from reference TRBV2 and TRBJ2-7, is EPEVTQTPSHQVTQMGQEVILRCVPISNHLYFYWYRQILGQKVEFLVSFYNNEISEKSEIFDDQFSVERPDGSNFTLKIRSTKLEDSAMYFCASGDNSGAYEQYFGPGTRLTVT.

The chain couples TRBV2 to TRBJ1-1; TRBD1 might be the D (6 bases). The germline CDR1 and CDR2 sequences are SNHLY and FYNNEI. Trimming stripped 4 bases from V and 0 bases from J, with 9 bases between. CDR3 length: 14 amino acids. Here the CDR3 DNA reads TGTGCCAGCAGTGGGACAGATATGAACACTGAAGCTTTCTTT. Its translation: CASSGTDMNTEAFF.

This clone has more than one count but fewer than ten. J is TRBJ1-4 and V is TRBV28, with D possibly matching TRBD1 (6 bases). Deletions cut 7 bases from V and 8 bases from J, with 17 bases between. Germline assignment: CDR1 MDHEN and CDR2 SYDVKM. The CDR3 is 14 residues long. CDR3 DNA sequence: TGTGCCAGCACCCCAGGGACACGGGCGGAAAAACTGTTTTTT. Translation gives CASTPGTRAEKLFF.

V is TRBV2 and J is TRBJ2-5; D call uncertain. This CDR3 region has 11 residues. Germline CDR1 reads SNHLY; CDR2 reads FYNNEI. The ends were cut back, 7 bases at V and 4 bases at J, with 7 bases in the middle. Here the CDR3 reads CASTQIETQYF. The CDR3 coding sequence is TGTGCCAGCACCCAGATAGAGACCCAGTACTTC.

The chain links TRBV5-1 to TRBJ2-7; 10 bases line up with TRBD1. V lost 4 bases and J lost 6; bases outside the gene matches: 16. From germline, CDR1 is SGHRS and CDR2 YFSETQ. This CDR3 region has 17 residues. DNA for the CDR3: TGCGCCAGCAGCCCAACCCCGGGACAGGGGAGTCTGGGCGAGCAGTACTTC. Its translation: CASSPTPGQGSLGEQYF.

This sequence joins TRBV13 and TRBJ2-4, with 11 bases matching TRBD2. The length of the CDR3 is 18 residues. V lost 3 bases and J lost 0; bases outside the gene matches: 7. Germline V gives CDR1 PRHDT, CDR2 FYEKMQ (reference sequence). CDR3: CASSFSLAGGLAKNIQYF. CDR3 coding DNA: TGTGCCAGCAGCTTTTCTCTAGCGGGGGGCCTAGCCAAAAACATTCAGTACTTC. Full variable domain (rest looked up from reference TRBV13 and TRBJ2-4): AAGVIQSPRHLIKEKRETATLKCYPIPRHDTVYWYQQGPGQDPQFLISFYEKMQSDKGSIPDRFSAQQFSDYHSELNMSSLELGDSALYFCASSFSLAGGLAKNIQYFGAGTRLSVL.

The chain employs TRBV6-1 and TRBJ2-2; 7 nucleotides line up with TRBD1. The CDR3 is 14 residues long. V was clipped by 6 bases and J by 6 bases; unmatched bases: 7. From germline, CDR1 is MNHNS and CDR2 SASEGT. CDR3 loop: CASSQRQGPGELFF. CDR3 bases: TGTGCCAGCAGCCAAAGACAGGGACCCGGGGAGCTGTTTTTT.

The gene calls are TRBV28 and TRBJ1-1; unclear D gene. V was trimmed by 6 bases and J by 1 base, leaving 15 bases between them. The germline CDR1 and CDR2 sequences are MDHEN and SYDVKM. This CDR3 region has 15 residues. The CDR3 region has the DNA TGTGCCAGCAGCCACGGAACATACAGGAACACTGAAGCTTTCTTT. This gives the protein CASSHGTYRNTEAFF.

The rearrangement uses TRBV18 and TRBJ2-7, with D possibly TRBD1 on 5 matching bases. Trimming stripped 3 bases from V and 6 bases from J, with 18 bases between. The CDR3 runs 15 residues. CDR1 is KGHSH and CDR2 is LQKENI in the germline V gene. CDR3 protein: CASSPVGQGSGEQYF. The DNA for the CDR3 is TGTGCCAGCTCACCGGTCGGCCAGGGATCCGGCGAGCAGTACTTC.

The chain employs TRBV27 and TRBJ2-1; 7 nucleotides align to TRBD2. After removal of 6 bases from V and 2 bases from J, the junction contained 7 bases not matched to a gene. The CDR3 runs to 15 residues. Looked up from germline, CDR1 is MNHEY and CDR2 is SMNVEV (reference sequence). CDR3 DNA: TGTGCCAGCAGGCCCTCTAGCGGCGCCTACAATGAGCAGTTCTTC. Its protein product is CASRPSSGAYNEQFF.

This chain uses TRBV28 with TRBJ1-2, with a weak D call TRBD1 (6 bases). Trimming shortened V by 0 bases and J by 2 bases, and 16 bases separated the two germline ends. CDR3 length: 17 amino acids. Germline V gene lookup returns CDR1 MDHEN and CDR2 SYDVKM. CDR3 DNA: TGTGCCAGCAGTTTATGGGCCCCGGGACAAAAGAACTATGGCTACACCTTC. Its protein product is CASSLWAPGQKNYGYTF.

The V and J genes are TRBV18 and TRBJ1-5; 7 bases line up with TRBD1. CDR3 length: 16 residues. The junction had 10 bases not matched to a gene; V was cut back by 3 bases and J by 5 bases. CDR1 KGHSH and CDR2 LQKENI come from the germline V gene. The CDR3 coding sequence is TGTGCCAGCTCACCGGGAGACAGGGCTTTTGATCAGCCCCAGCATTTT. Encoded protein: CASSPGDRAFDQPQHF.

The chain employs TRBV27 and TRBJ1-6; D is possibly TRBD1 (5 bases). The germline V gene encodes CDR1 MNHEY and CDR2 SMNVEV (reference sequence). Trimming removed 6 bases from V and 4 bases from J, with 10 bases in between. The CDR3 spans 14 residues. The CDR3 coding sequence is TGTGCCAGCAGGGGGGGTCAATATAATTCACCCCTCCACTTT. Its protein is CASRGGQYNSPLHF.

The chain couples TRBV19 to TRBJ1-2; the D gene is possibly TRBD1 (5 bases). This CDR3 comprises 13 residues. CDR1 and CDR2 from the germline V gene are LNHDA and SQIVND (reference sequence). V gave up 5 bases and J gave up 8 bases, with 15 bases separating them. CDR3 residues: CASSSMTVPGYTF. In DNA, the CDR3 is TGTGCCAGTAGTTCAATGACAGTGCCCGGCTACACCTTC.

V gene TRBV28 combines with J gene TRBJ1-1; D possibly corresponds to TRBD1 (6 bases). V was trimmed by 6 bases and J by 7 bases, leaving 15 bases between them. Germline V gives CDR1 MDHEN, CDR2 SYDVKM. This CDR3 region has 13 residues. The CDR3, as DNA: TGTGCCAGCAGGATAGACAGGCCCTATGAAGCTTTCTTT. Translation: CASRIDRPYEAFF.

The chain links TRBV10-1 to TRBJ2-5, with 10 nucleotides matching TRBD2. J gave up 2 bases and V 0 bases, and 3 bases lay outside the gene matches. The CDR3 extends over 16 amino acids. Germline-derived CDR1 and CDR2 are WNHNN and SYGVQD (reference sequence). For the CDR3, the DNA is TGCGCCAGCAGTGAGTCGATAGCGGGGGGACAAGAGACCCAGTACTTC. This translates into CASSESIAGGQETQYF.

This clone was found many times. V and J are TRBV7-9 and TRBJ2-7, with D possibly being TRBD1 (6 bases). Trimming left V 0 bases short and J 1 base short, with 10 bases between. The CDR3 extends over 15 amino acids. Germline CDR1 is SEHNR and CDR2 is FQNEAQ (reference sequence). CDR3 in amino acids: CASSLAGDISYEQYF. As DNA, the CDR3 is TGTGCCAGCAGCTTAGCCGGGGACATATCCTACGAGCAGTACTTC.

CDR3: CASSGRQRQNGYTF. In nucleotides, the CDR3 is TGTGCCAGCAGCGGCCGACAGCGCCAAAATGGCTACACCTTC. The chain couples TRBV7-9 to TRBJ1-2; TRBD1 might be the D (5 bases). In germline, CDR1 is SEHNR, CDR2 FQNEAQ (reference sequence). V was pared by 5 bases and J by 6 bases, with 16 bases between. The CDR3 spans 14 residues.

There are a few counts of this clone. This sequence joins TRBV19 and TRBJ1-4; D possibly corresponds to TRBD1 (5 bases). V gave up 3 bases and J gave up 6 bases, with 11 bases separating them. The germline V gene encodes CDR1 LNHDA and CDR2 SQIVND (reference sequence). The CDR3 covers 14 residues. The CDR3 DNA sequence: TGTGCCAGTAGTATTGGGGCCCTTTATGAAAAACTGTTTTTT. The encoded protein is CASSIGALYEKLFF.

The V and J genes are TRBV6-1 and TRBJ1-2, with a possible D match to TRBD1 (5 bases). Germline CDR1 reads MNHNS; CDR2 reads SASEGT. The germline V and J ends were trimmed by 6 bases and 4 bases, with 12 bases remaining between them. The CDR3 is made up of 13 amino acids. This CDR3 reads CASSPTDFYGYTF. DNA of the CDR3: TGTGCCAGCAGCCCGACAGACTTCTATGGCTACACCTTC.

This chain connects TRBV19 to TRBJ2-3; D is perhaps TRBD1 (6 bases). This CDR3 comprises 16 residues. Germline values: CDR1 LNHDA, CDR2 SQIVND (reference sequence). V lost 6 bases, J lost 3 bases, and 19 bases lay in between. The DNA for the CDR3 is TGTGCCAGTAGAACATCCCCGGGACATAAAACAGATACGCAGTATTTT. It is translated as CASRTSPGHKTDTQYF.

The J gene is TRBJ1-1, the V gene TRBV10-3; 8 nucleotides match TRBD1. The CDR3 runs 14 residues. Looked up from germline, CDR1 is ENHRY and CDR2 is SYGVKD. Trimming removed 6 bases from V and 2 bases from J; junction bases left unmatched: 5. The CDR3: CAISIDRGNTEAFF. CDR3 nucleotides: TGTGCCATCAGCATAGACAGGGGAAACACTGAAGCTTTCTTT.

V gene TRBV2 combines with J gene TRBJ1-5, with D perhaps matching TRBD1 (5 bases). This CDR3 has 13 residues. Trimming removed 6 bases at V and 7 bases at J, with 13 bases between. CDR1 and CDR2 from the germline V gene are SNHLY and FYNNEI. The CDR3 here is CASSRESGQPQHF. The CDR3 region has the DNA TGTGCCAGCAGCCGGGAGTCAGGGCAGCCCCAGCATTTT.